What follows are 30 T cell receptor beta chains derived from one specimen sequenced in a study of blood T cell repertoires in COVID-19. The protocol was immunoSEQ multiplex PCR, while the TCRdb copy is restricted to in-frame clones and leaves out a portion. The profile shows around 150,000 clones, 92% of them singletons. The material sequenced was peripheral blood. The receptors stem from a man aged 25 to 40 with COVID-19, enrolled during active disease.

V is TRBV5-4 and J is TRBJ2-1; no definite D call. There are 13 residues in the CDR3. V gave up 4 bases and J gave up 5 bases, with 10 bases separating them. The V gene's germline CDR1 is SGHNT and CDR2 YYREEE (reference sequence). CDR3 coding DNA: TGTGCCAGCAGCCTCTCTATAGACAATGAGCAGTTCTTC. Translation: CASSLSIDNEQFF. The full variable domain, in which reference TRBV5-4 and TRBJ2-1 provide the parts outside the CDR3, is ETGVTQSPTHLIKTRGQQVTLRCSSQSGHNTVSWYQQALGQGPQFIFQYYREEENGRGNFPPRFSGLQFPNYSSELNVNALELDDSALYLCASSLSIDNEQFFGPGTRLTVL.

Here the CDR3 reads CASSTGTEHNNEQFF. The DNA for the CDR3 is TGTGCCAGCAGCACCGGGACAGAGCATAACAATGAGCAGTTCTTC. The rearrangement links TRBV7-3 to TRBJ2-1; 7 positions match TRBD1. V shed 5 bases, J shed 5 bases, and the junction held 9 bases outside the gene matches. The CDR3 is 15 residues long. Germline lookup yields CDR1 SGHTA and CDR2 FQGTGA.

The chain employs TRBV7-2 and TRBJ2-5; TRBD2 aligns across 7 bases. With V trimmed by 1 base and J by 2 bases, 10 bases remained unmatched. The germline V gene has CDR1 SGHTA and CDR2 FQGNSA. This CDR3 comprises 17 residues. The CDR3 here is CASSLGGRGPHQETQYF. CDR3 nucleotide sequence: TGTGCCAGCAGCTTAGGGGGGAGGGGTCCGCATCAAGAGACCCAGTACTTC.

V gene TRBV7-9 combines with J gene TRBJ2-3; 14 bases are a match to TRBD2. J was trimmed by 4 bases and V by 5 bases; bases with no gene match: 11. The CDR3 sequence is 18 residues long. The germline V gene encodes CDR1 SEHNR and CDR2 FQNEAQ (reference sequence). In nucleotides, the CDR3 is TGTGCCAGCAGCCTTAGGACTAGCGGGAGGTACACAGCAGATACGCAGTATTTT. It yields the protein CASSLRTSGRYTADTQYF.

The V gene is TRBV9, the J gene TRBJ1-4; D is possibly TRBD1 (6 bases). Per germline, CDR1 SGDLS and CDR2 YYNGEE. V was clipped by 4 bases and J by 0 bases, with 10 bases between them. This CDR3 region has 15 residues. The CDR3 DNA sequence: TGTGCCAGCAGCCCCCGGACAGCAACTAATGAAAAACTGTTTTTT. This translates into CASSPRTATNEKLFF.

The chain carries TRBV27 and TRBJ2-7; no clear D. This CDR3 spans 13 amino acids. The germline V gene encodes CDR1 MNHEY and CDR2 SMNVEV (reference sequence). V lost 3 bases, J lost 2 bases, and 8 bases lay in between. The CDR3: CASSFSSPYEQYF. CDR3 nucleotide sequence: TGTGCCAGCAGTTTTTCGTCCCCCTACGAGCAGTACTTC.

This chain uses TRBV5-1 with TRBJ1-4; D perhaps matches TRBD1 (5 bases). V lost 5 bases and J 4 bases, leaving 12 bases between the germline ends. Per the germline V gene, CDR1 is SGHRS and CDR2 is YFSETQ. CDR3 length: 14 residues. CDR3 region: CASSTTGRNEKLFF. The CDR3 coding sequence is TGCGCCAGCAGTACCACAGGACGTAATGAAAAACTGTTTTTT.

CDR3 coding DNA: TGCAGCGTTGAAGCACAGAACACTGAAGCTTTCTTT. Protein sequence: CSVEAQNTEAFF. The chain employs TRBV29-1 and TRBJ1-1; D remains ambiguous. This CDR3 comprises 12 residues. The germline V and J ends were trimmed by 1 base and 1 base, with 4 bases remaining between them. Per germline, CDR1 SQVTM and CDR2 ANQGSEA.

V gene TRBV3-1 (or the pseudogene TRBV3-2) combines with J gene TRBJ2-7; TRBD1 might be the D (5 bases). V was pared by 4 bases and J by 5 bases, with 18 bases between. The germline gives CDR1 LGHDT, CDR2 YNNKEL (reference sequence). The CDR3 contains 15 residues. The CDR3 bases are TGTGCCAGCAGCCTAAGTGACAGCCGGATGGACGAGCAGTACTTC. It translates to CASSLSDSRMDEQYF.

This chain's CDR3 is CASSIRVIGNTGELFF. CDR3 nucleotide sequence: TGTGCCAGTAGTATACGGGTTATCGGTAACACCGGGGAGCTGTTTTTT. The chain is built from TRBV19 and TRBJ2-2; D gene ambiguous. The CDR3 spans 16 residues. CDR1 is LNHDA and CDR2 is SQIVND in the germline V gene (reference sequence). Trimming shortened V by 2 bases and J by 2 bases, and 12 bases separated the two germline ends.

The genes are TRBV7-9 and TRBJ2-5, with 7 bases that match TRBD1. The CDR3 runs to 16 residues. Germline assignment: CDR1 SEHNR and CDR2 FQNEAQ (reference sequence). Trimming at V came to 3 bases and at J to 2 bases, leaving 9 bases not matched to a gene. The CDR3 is CASSLYLGQTQETQYF. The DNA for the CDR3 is TGTGCCAGCAGCTTGTACCTGGGACAGACACAAGAGACCCAGTACTTC.

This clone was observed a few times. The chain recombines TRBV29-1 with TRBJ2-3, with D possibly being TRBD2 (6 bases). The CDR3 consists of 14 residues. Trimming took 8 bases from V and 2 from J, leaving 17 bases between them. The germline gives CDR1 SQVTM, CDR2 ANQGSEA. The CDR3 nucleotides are TGCAGCCACGGAGGGTCCAGTTTCACAGATACGCAGTATTTT. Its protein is CSHGGSSFTDTQYF.

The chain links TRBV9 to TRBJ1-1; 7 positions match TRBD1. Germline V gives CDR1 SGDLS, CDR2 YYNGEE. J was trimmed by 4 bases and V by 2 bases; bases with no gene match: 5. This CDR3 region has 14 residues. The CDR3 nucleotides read TGTGCCAGCAGCGTTACAGGGGCTGGCACTGAAGCTTTCTTT. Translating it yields CASSVTGAGTEAFF.

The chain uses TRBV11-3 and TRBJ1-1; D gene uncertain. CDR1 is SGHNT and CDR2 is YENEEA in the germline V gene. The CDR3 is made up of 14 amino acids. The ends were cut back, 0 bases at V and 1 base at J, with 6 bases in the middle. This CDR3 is CASSLEGGNTEAFF. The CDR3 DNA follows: TGTGCCAGCAGCTTAGAGGGAGGGAACACTGAAGCTTTCTTT. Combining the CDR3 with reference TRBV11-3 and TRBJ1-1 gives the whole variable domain EAGVVQSPRYKIIEKKQPVAFWCNPISGHNTLYWYLQNLGQGPELLIRYENEEAVDDSQLPKDRFSAERLKGVDSTLKIQPAELGDSAVYLCASSLEGGNTEAFFGQGTRLTVV.

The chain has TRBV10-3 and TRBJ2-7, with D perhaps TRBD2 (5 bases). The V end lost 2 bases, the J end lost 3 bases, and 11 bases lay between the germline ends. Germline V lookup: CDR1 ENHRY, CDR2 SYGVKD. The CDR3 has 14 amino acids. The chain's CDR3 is CAISELSGDYEQYF. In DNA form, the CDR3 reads TGTGCCATCAGTGAGCTTTCCGGGGACTACGAGCAGTACTTC.

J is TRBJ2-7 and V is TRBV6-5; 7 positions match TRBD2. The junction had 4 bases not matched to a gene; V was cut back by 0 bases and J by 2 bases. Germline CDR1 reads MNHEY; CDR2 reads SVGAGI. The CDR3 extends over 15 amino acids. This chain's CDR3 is CASSYSGRGPYEQYF. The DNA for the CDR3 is TGTGCCAGCAGTTACTCGGGGAGGGGACCCTACGAGCAGTACTTC.

CDR3 sequence (DNA): TGTGCCAGCAGTTTTATCTTACAGGGCTACGAGCAGTACTTC. It is translated as CASSFILQGYEQYF. This chain uses TRBV28 with TRBJ2-7; D may be TRBD1 (6 bases). V shed 3 bases and J shed 3 bases, with 12 bases lying between them. The CDR3 extends over 14 amino acids. Per germline, CDR1 MDHEN and CDR2 SYDVKM.

The CDR3: CASSRVVAGYNEQFF. In DNA, the CDR3 is TGTGCCAGCAGCAGGGTGGTAGCGGGGTACAATGAGCAGTTCTTC. V and J are TRBV7-3 and TRBJ2-1; 8 bases are shared with TRBD2. This CDR3 region has 15 residues. Per germline, CDR1 SGHTA and CDR2 FQGTGA. Trimming removed 5 bases from V and 4 bases from J; junction bases left unmatched: 7.

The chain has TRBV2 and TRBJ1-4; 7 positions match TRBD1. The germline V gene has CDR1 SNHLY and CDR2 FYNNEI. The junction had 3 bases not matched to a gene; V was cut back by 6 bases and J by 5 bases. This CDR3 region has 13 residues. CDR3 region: CASRSTGNEKLFF. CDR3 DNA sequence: TGTGCCAGCAGATCGACAGGGAATGAAAAACTGTTTTTT. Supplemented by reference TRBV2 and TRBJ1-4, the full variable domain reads EPEVTQTPSHQVTQMGQEVILRCVPISNHLYFYWYRQILGQKVEFLVSFYNNEISEKSEIFDDQFSVERPDGSNFTLKIRSTKLEDSAMYFCASRSTGNEKLFFGSGTQLSVL.

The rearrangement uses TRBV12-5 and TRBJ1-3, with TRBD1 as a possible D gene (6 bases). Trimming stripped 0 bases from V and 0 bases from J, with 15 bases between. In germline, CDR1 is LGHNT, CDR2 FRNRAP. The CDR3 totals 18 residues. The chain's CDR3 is CASGLVLGRGGSGNTIYF. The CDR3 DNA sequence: TGTGCTAGTGGTTTGGTACTTGGACGAGGGGGCTCTGGAAACACCATATATTTT.

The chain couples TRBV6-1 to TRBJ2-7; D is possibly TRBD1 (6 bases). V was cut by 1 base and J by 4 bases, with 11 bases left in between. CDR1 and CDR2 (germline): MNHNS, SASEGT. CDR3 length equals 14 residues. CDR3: CASSEGGQIYEQYF. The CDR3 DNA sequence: TGTGCCAGCAGTGAAGGAGGACAGATATACGAGCAGTACTTC.

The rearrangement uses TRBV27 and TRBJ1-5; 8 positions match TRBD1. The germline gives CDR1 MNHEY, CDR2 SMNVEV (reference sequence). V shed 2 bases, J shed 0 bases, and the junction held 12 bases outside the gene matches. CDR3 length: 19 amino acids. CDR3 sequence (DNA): TGTGCCAGCAGTTTAAGCGGACAGGGAGCCGCTAATAGCAATCAGCCCCAGCATTTT. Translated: CASSLSGQGAANSNQPQHF.

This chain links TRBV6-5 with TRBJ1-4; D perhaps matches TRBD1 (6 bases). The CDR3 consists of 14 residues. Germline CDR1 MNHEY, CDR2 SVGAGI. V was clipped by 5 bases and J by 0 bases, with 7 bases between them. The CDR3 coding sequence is TGTGCCAGCAGTACAGGGCCAACTAATGAAAAACTGTTTTTT. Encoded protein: CASSTGPTNEKLFF.

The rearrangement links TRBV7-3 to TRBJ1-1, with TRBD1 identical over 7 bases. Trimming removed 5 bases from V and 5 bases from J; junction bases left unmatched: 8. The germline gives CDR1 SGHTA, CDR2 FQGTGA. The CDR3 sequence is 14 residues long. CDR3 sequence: CASSPGGVGTEAFF. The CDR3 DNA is TGTGCCAGCAGCCCAGGGGGAGTAGGGACTGAAGCTTTCTTT.

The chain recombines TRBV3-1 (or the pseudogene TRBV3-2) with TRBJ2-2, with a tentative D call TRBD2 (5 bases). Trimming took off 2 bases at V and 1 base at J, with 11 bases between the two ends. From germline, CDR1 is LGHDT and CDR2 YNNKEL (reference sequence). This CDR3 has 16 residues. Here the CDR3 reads CASSQYIGENTGELFF. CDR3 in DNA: TGTGCCAGCAGCCAATATATCGGGGAGAACACCGGGGAGCTGTTTTTT.

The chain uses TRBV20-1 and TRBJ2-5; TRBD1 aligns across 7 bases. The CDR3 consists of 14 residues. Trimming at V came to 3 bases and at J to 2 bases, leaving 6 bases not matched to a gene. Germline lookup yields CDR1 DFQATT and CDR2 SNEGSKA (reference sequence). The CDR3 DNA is TGCAGTGCTAGTAAAGGGACAGCACAAGAGACCCAGTACTTC. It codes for CSASKGTAQETQYF.

The CDR3 protein is CASSQAGVSEAFF. CDR3 coding DNA: TGTGCCAGCAGTCAGGCGGGGGTGTCTGAAGCTTTCTTT. V usage is TRBV6-6 and J usage is TRBJ1-1; D is perhaps TRBD1 (5 bases). This CDR3 region has 13 residues. V was cut by 5 bases and J by 6 bases, with 13 bases left in between. The germline CDR1 and CDR2 sequences are MNHNY and SVGAGI (reference sequence).

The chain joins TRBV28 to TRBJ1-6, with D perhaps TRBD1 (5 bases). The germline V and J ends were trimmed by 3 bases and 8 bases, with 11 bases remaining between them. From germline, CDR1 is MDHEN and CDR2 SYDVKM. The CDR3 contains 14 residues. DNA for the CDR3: TGTGCCAGCAGTTTGGGGGGGACGGATTCACCCCTCCACTTT. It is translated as CASSLGGTDSPLHF. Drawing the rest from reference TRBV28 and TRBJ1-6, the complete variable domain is DVKVTQSSRYLVKRTGEKVFLECVQDMDHENMFWYRQDPGLGLRLIYFSYDVKMKEKGDIPEGYSVSREKKERFSLILESASTNQTSMYLCASSLGGTDSPLHFGNGTRLTVT.

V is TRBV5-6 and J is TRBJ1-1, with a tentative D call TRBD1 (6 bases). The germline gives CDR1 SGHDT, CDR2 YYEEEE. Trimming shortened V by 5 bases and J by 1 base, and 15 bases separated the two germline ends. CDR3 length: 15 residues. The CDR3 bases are TGTGCCAGCAGTCCAGTAGGGACACCGAACACTGAAGCTTTCTTT. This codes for CASSPVGTPNTEAFF.

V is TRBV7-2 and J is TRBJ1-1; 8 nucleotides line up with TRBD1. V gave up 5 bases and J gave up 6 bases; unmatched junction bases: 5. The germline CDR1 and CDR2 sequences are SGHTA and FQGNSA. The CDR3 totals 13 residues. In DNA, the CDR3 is TGTGCCAGCAGCCCAGGGGGCATACCTGAAGCTTTCTTT. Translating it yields CASSPGGIPEAFF.